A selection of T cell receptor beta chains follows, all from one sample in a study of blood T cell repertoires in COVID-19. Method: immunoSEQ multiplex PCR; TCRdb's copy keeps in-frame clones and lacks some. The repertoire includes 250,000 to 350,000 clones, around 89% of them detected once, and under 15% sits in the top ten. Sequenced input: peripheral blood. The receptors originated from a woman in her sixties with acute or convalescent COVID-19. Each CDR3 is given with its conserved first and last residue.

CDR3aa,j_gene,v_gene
CASTPVSGNTIYF,TRBJ1-3,TRBV28
CASSFGTSGGADEQYF,TRBJ2-7,TRBV5-1
CASRLSGAGATEAFF,TRBJ1-1,TRBV28
CAARGGGGADTQYF,TRBJ2-3,TRBV5-4
CASSLGPVSEEKLFF,TRBJ1-4,TRBV28
CATLRPGGIYGYTF,TRBJ1-2,TRBV28
CASSSMDSYRGYTF,TRBJ1-2,TRBV5-6
CASSFRALQETQYF,TRBJ2-5,TRBV5-6
CASSPRTSGYEQYF,TRBJ2-7,TRBV27
CASSLVQVQETQYF,TRBJ2-5,TRBV5-4
CASSLYLRGGRNEQFF,TRBJ2-1,TRBV27
CASSVEFEQFF,TRBJ2-1,TRBV5-1
CASSIFGRSGAASTDTQYF,TRBJ2-3,TRBV19
CASSQEMRGTVNTEAFF,TRBJ1-1,TRBV4-3
CASRGGPSFF,TRBJ2-1,TRBV2
CASSSLALSSYEQYF,TRBJ2-7,TRBV7-8
CASSLGIQEKLFF,TRBJ1-4,TRBV11-2
CASSPGLLLNTEAFF,TRBJ1-1,TRBV2
CASRLGGTNEKLFF,TRBJ1-4,TRBV28
CASSLGGPAGEPQHF,TRBJ1-5,TRBV7-9
CASSIDLERISANEQFF,TRBJ2-1,TRBV19
CASSLGPGSNTGELFF,TRBJ2-2,TRBV7-9
CASRTGTNTGELFF,TRBJ2-2,TRBV19
CASSPDGGVGTDTQYF,TRBJ2-3,TRBV7-7
CASSGGDWRETDTQYF,TRBJ2-3,TRBV2
CASSLLGLTVYEQYF,TRBJ2-7,TRBV27
CASSSRDRGLVGAFF,TRBJ1-1,TRBV7-9
CASSIAPGQGTYEQYF,TRBJ2-7,TRBV19
CASTTTSGQGNEKLFF,TRBJ1-4,TRBV5-1
CASSPTDTRGEKLFF,TRBJ1-4,TRBV19
CASSWGQGREGEQFF,TRBJ2-1,TRBV5-5
CASSLAPGTSGIHEQFF,TRBJ2-1,TRBV28
CASSLGLAGVTGETQYF,TRBJ2-5,TRBV5-6
CASVSSGGNEQFF,TRBJ2-1,TRBV7-3
CASSHSFGTSGKETQYF,TRBJ2-5,TRBV3-1/TRBV3-2
CASSSRTGPLRAEQYF,TRBJ2-7,TRBV5-4
CASRPKSGTRNNSADTQYF,TRBJ2-3,TRBV7-9
CASSLTGRGSDTQYF,TRBJ2-3,TRBV27
CASSLFLGVSPLHF,TRBJ1-6,TRBV5-8
CASSFGISTEAFF,TRBJ1-1,TRBV7-3
CASSEKRADYGYTF,TRBJ1-2,TRBV2
CASKLNYEQYF,TRBJ2-7,TRBV28
CASSLRTAQGDTQYF,TRBJ2-3,TRBV7-6
CASIRGGRWNEQFF,TRBJ2-1,TRBV6-5
CASRTGGSYNEQFF,TRBJ2-1,TRBV6-5
CASSLEGGTGTEAFF,TRBJ1-1,TRBV7-8
CAIGPPVGTDTQYF,TRBJ2-3,TRBV10-3
CASSLRGDYNEQFF,TRBJ2-1,TRBV6-6
CSATGERSGRAYEQYF,TRBJ2-7,TRBV29-1
CASSKQGGSGNTIYF,TRBJ1-3,TRBV7-2
CASSPREGRNYGYTF,TRBJ1-2,TRBV27
CASSLGGKTEAFF,TRBJ1-1,TRBV3-1/TRBV3-2
CASAGDYGYTF,TRBJ1-2,TRBV4-2
CASSSSPDLGSNSPLHF,TRBJ1-6,TRBV27
CASSLSGRLASNNEQFF,TRBJ2-1,TRBV27
CASSPGQGYEQYF,TRBJ2-7,TRBV7-3
CASSHPGVNEQYF,TRBJ2-7,TRBV5-4
CASSLEGRGTEAFF,TRBJ1-1,TRBV11-2